This T cell receptor beta chain was obtained from a study of control samples from healthy donors and cancer patients. Sequenced by immunoSEQ multiplex PCR; TCRdb stores in-frame clones only, minus some. The data hold 100,000 or so clones, with 83% observed a single time. The sample taken for sequencing was blood. The source of this sequence is a woman in her forties or fifties in good health.

The CDR3 DNA follows: TGTGCCAGCAGCGGCTCTAGCCGGGCTTCTCAAGAGACCCAGTACTTC. Amino acids: CASSGSSRASQETQYF. The chain employs TRBV9 and TRBJ2-5; the D gene is possibly TRBD2 (5 bases). From germline, CDR1 is SGDLS and CDR2 YYNGEE. The CDR3 runs 16 residues. Trimming left V 3 bases short and J 2 bases short, with 17 bases between.